This T cell receptor (beta chain) is from a study of OX40 agonist ivuxolimab in advanced cancers. Sequencing was performed with immunoSEQ multiplex PCR; in TCRdb, only in-frame clones are kept and a portion is missing. Of about 44,000 clones listed, 85% to 95% are singletons. The CDR3 has 15 amino acids. The V gene's germline CDR1 is SGDLS and CDR2 YYNGEE. V lost 2 bases and J 3 bases, leaving 13 bases between the germline ends. The input for sequencing was CD4+ or CD8+ T cells sorted from blood, taken in a trial of the OX40 agonist ivuxolimab. This clonotype originated in an adult with an advanced solid tumor such as melanoma, head and neck, liver or kidney cancer. The chain couples TRBV9 to TRBJ2-3, with D tentatively TRBD1 (5 bases). The CDR3 here is CASSVSLKGTDTQYF. The CDR3 DNA sequence: TGTGCCAGCAGCGTCTCCCTGAAGGGGACAGATACGCAGTATTTT.